The 17 T cell receptor beta chains given below trace back to one sample, sequenced in a study of blood T cell repertoires in COVID-19. Libraries were prepared by immunoSEQ multiplex PCR; TCRdb keeps only in-frame clonotypes and omits some of them. Of around 250,000 clones listed, 80% to 90% are singletons. The sample taken for sequencing was PBMCs or T cells enriched from blood (not recorded which). The receptor set was obtained from a woman in her thirties or forties who had been exposed to COVID-19.

The chain links TRBV5-1 to TRBJ2-3; D remains unclear. The ends were cut back, 4 bases at V and 2 bases at J, with 5 bases in the middle. Per germline, CDR1 SGHRS and CDR2 YFSETQ. The CDR3 extends over 12 amino acids. The CDR3 nucleotides are TGCGCCAGCAGCCTCTCCACAGATACGCAGTATTTT. Translating gives CASSLSTDTQYF.

CDR3 sequence reads: CASSLKTGGTNTGELFF. CDR3 bases: TGCGCCAGCAGCTTGAAAACAGGGGGAACGAACACCGGGGAGCTGTTTTTT. The chain has TRBV5-1 and TRBJ2-2, with 8 bases fitting TRBD1. CDR3 length: 17 residues. V lost 1 base to trimming and J lost 0 bases; unmatched junction nucleotides: 5. Germline lookup yields CDR1 SGHRS and CDR2 YFSETQ.

The chain uses TRBV7-6 and TRBJ2-7, with TRBD2 as a possible D gene (6 bases). Germline-derived CDR1 and CDR2 are SGHVS and FNYEAQ. The length of the CDR3 is 15 residues. Trimming removed 5 bases from V and 7 bases from J, with 21 bases in between. CDR3 sequence: CASSPLGGVSGEQYF. The CDR3 coding sequence is TGTGCCAGCAGCCCCCTCGGGGGAGTGAGCGGGGAGCAGTACTTC.

The genes are TRBV9 and TRBJ1-4; TRBD1 matches 7 bases. CDR1 and CDR2 (germline): SGDLS, YYNGEE. The trim removed 4 bases at V and 3 bases at J, leaving 3 bases unmatched. CDR3 length: 14 residues. The DNA of the CDR3 is TGTGCCAGCAGCCGGGACAGAGCTAATGAAAAACTGTTTTTT. It codes for CASSRDRANEKLFF. The whole variable domain, remainder taken from reference TRBV9 and TRBJ1-4, is DSGVTQTPKHLITATGQRVTLRCSPRSGDLSVYWYQQSLDQGLQFLIQYYNGEERAKGNILERFSAQQFPDLHSELNLSSLELGDSALYFCASSRDRANEKLFFGSGTQLSVL.

The chain has TRBV7-3 and TRBJ2-2; TRBD1 aligns across 9 bases. There are 15 residues in the CDR3. The J segment lost 5 bases and the V segment lost 5 bases, leaving 6 bases of the junction unmatched. From germline, CDR1 is SGHTA and CDR2 FQGTGA. The CDR3 reads CASSQDRGRTGELFF. Written as DNA, the CDR3 is TGTGCCAGCAGCCAAGACAGGGGGAGGACCGGGGAGCTGTTTTTT.

This clone was seen a single time. This sequence joins TRBV5-4 and TRBJ1-1, with TRBD1 as a possible D gene (6 bases). From germline, CDR1 is SGHNT and CDR2 YYREEE (reference sequence). V was trimmed by 4 bases and J by 0 bases, leaving 13 bases between them. There are 15 residues in the CDR3. The DNA of the CDR3 is TGTGCCAGCAGCAAATCGACAGGATTGAACACTGAAGCTTTCTTT. Its translation is CASSKSTGLNTEAFF.

This clone has a single count. The chain employs TRBV19 and TRBJ2-2, with D tentatively TRBD1 (6 bases). Trimming left V 3 bases short and J 2 bases short, with 10 bases between. CDR3 length: 15 residues. Germline CDR1 LNHDA, CDR2 SQIVND (reference sequence). The CDR3 loop reads CASSIGQSNTGELFF. CDR3 nucleotides: TGTGCCAGTAGTATTGGACAGTCAAACACCGGGGAGCTGTTTTTT.

This rearrangement joins TRBV11-3 to TRBJ1-2; D might be TRBD1 (5 bases). The CDR3 is 15 amino acids. V shed 1 base and J shed 7 bases, with 16 bases lying between them. CDR1 and CDR2 from the germline V gene are SGHNT and YENEEA. The CDR3 region has the DNA TGTGCCAGCAGCTTAGGTCTACAGGTCGCAGGTGGCTACACCTTC. This codes for CASSLGLQVAGGYTF.

The CDR3 reads CASSRGQSYGYTF. The CDR3 DNA reads as TGTGCCAGCAGCCGGGGACAGAGCTATGGCTACACCTTC. This chain links TRBV7-9 with TRBJ1-2, with TRBD1 matching 7 bases. This CDR3 has 13 amino acids. Trimming took 5 bases from V and 4 from J; bases not matched to a gene: 4. CDR1 is SEHNR and CDR2 is FQNEAQ in the germline V gene (reference sequence).

The V gene is TRBV7-2, the J gene TRBJ2-3, with 8 bases aligning to TRBD2. The length of the CDR3 is 16 residues. J was trimmed by 11 bases and V by 5 bases; bases with no gene match: 18. Germline-derived CDR1 and CDR2 are SGHTA and FQGNSA. The CDR3 DNA sequence: TGTGCCAGCAGCCCTCTCGGCGGGGGGATCCCGGGGGGGCAGTATTTT. Translating gives CASSPLGGGIPGGQYF. Filled out from reference TRBV7-2 and TRBJ2-3, the complete variable domain reads GAGVSQSPSNKVTEKGKDVELRCDPISGHTALYWYRQSLGQGLEFLIYFQGNSAPDKSGLPSDRFSAERTGGSVSTLTIQRTQQEDSAVYLCASSPLGGGIPGGQYFGPGTRLTVL.

This clone was seen just once. This chain's CDR3 is CASSGQHEQFF. The CDR3 DNA is TGTGCCAGCAGTGGCCAACACGAGCAGTTCTTC. The chain has TRBV25-1 and TRBJ2-1; D is undetermined. Trimming pared 4 bases from V and 10 bases from J, leaving 8 bases between. Germline loops: CDR1 MGHDK, CDR2 SYGVNS. This CDR3 is 11 amino acids long.

As to this clone: The germline gene is not matched at one end of the junction; a read error may be the cause. The chain carries TRBV5-1 and TRBJ2-1; D unresolved. In germline, CDR1 is SGHRS, CDR2 YFSETQ. CDR3 size: 13 residues. This chain's CDR3 is CASSLDLISEQFF. CDR3 coding DNA: TGTGCCAGCAGCTTGGACCTTATTAGTGAGCAGTTCTTC.

This clone was observed a handful of times. The chain carries TRBV27 and TRBJ1-6; 7 bases match TRBD1. The germline gives CDR1 MNHEY, CDR2 SMNVEV (reference sequence). CDR3 length equals 20 residues. Unmatched junction bases numbered 17, after V lost 0 bases and J lost 6 bases. In DNA, the CDR3 is TGTGCCAGCAGTTTATCGTACCAGCCCAGACAGGGTTTGGGTAATTCACCCCTCCACTTT. It is translated as CASSLSYQPRQGLGNSPLHF.

The rearrangement joins TRBV28 to TRBJ2-5; D call uncertain. Germline CDR1 reads MDHEN; CDR2 reads SYDVKM. The CDR3 extends over 18 amino acids. V was shortened by 2 bases and J by 5 bases, with 24 bases between the two germline ends. CDR3 sequence (DNA): TGTGCCAGCAGTTTAGGCAATCTGAAAACACACGCTTTGGAGACCCAGTACTTC. Translating gives CASSLGNLKTHALETQYF.

This clone was recorded only once. This chain links TRBV7-3 with TRBJ1-2, with D maybe TRBD1 (5 bases). This CDR3 comprises 13 residues. The germline V gene has CDR1 SGHTA and CDR2 FQGTGA. V was clipped by 5 bases and J by 7 bases, with 14 bases between them. DNA for the CDR3: TGTGCCAGCAGCCCCTCAGGGTCCAGTGGCTACACCTTC. Protein: CASSPSGSSGYTF.

Notes on this clone: One end of the junction does not line up with germline, which may come from a read error. The rearrangement links TRBV5-1 to TRBJ2-1; TRBD1 or TRBD2 may be the D gene (5 bases each). CDR1 is SGHRS and CDR2 is YFSETQ in the germline V gene. The CDR3 spans 16 residues. Here the CDR3 DNA reads TGTGCCAGCAGCTTGGGGGTAGCTCAACTATACAATGAGCAGTTCTTC. This encodes CASSLGVAQLYNEQFF.

This rearrangement joins TRBV5-1 to TRBJ1-2, with 7 bases that match TRBD1. Trimming cost V 1 base and J 3 bases; bases outside gene matches: 6. CDR3 length: 15 residues. Germline V gene data show CDR1 as SGHRS and CDR2 as YFSETQ. The CDR3 sequence is CASSLTGAADYGYTF. The CDR3 region has the DNA TGCGCCAGCAGCTTGACAGGGGCGGCGGACTATGGCTACACCTTC. Looking up the rest from reference TRBV5-1 and TRBJ1-2 gives the full variable domain: KAGVTQTPRYLIKTRGQQVTLSCSPISGHRSVSWYQQTPGQGLQFLFEYFSETQRNKGNFPGRFSGRQFSNSRSEMNVSTLELGDSALYLCASSLTGAADYGYTFGSGTRLTVV.